The entry that follows covers one T cell receptor beta chain sequence. Its antigen remains unidentified. This specimen belongs to a study of cytomegalovirus exposure and HLA in healthy donors. Study-wide findings and caveats: Further analysis was carried out later, and it showed several of the most significant clusters appearing linked to common viral pathogens.

The ends lost 5 bases at V and 6 bases at J; junction bases unmatched: 12. The CDR3 loop spans 15 amino acids. Germline assignment: CDR1 SGHAT and CDR2 FQNNGV. PCR amplification relied on 60 Vbeta primers (plus 13 Jbeta primers). The data were produced by immunoSEQ multiplex PCR, yet TCRdb's version contains in-frame clones alone and is incomplete. The sample lists nearly 300,000 clones, 80% to 90% seen once, with 3% to 4% in the top ten. The sequence was obtained from a man aged 40-55 years in good health and CMV-seropositive. This chain links TRBV11-2 with TRBJ2-7, with 8 bases aligning to TRBD2. Specimen: PBMCs. CDR3 region: CASSVAGSGRGEQYF. Here the CDR3 DNA reads TGTGCCAGCAGCGTGGCTGGGAGCGGGAGAGGCGAGCAGTACTTC.